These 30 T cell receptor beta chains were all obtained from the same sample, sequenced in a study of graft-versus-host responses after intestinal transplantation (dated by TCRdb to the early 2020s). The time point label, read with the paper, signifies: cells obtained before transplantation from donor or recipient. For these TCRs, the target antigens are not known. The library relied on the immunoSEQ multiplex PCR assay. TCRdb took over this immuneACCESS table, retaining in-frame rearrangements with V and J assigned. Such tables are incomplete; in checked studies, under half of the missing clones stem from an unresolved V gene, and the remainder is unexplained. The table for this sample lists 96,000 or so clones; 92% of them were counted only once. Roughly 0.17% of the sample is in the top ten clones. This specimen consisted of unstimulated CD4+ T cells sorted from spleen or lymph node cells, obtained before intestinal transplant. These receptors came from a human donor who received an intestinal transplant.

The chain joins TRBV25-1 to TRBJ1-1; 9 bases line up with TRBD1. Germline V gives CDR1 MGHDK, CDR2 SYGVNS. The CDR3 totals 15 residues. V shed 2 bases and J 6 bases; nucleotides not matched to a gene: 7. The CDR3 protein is CASSEPQGARAEAFF. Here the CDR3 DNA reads TGTGCCAGCAGTGAACCACAGGGGGCCCGGGCTGAAGCTTTCTTT.

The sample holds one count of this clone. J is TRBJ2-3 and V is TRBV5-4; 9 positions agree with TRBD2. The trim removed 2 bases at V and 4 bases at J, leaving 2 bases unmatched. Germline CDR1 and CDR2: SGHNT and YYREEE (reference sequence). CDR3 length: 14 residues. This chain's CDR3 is CASSLAGGADTQYF. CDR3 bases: TGTGCCAGCAGCTTAGCGGGGGGCGCAGATACGCAGTATTTT.

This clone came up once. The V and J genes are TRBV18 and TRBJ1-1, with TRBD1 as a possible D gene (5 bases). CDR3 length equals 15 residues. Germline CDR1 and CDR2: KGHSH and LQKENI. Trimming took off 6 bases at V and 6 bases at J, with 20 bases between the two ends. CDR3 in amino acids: CASSFEGLGVAEAFF. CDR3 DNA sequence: TGTGCCAGCTCGTTTGAGGGACTGGGGGTGGCTGAAGCTTTCTTT. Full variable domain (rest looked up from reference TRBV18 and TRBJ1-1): NAGVMQNPRHLVRRRGQEARLRCSPMKGHSHVYWYRQLPEEGLKFMVYLQKENIIDESGMPKERFSAEFPKEGPSILRIQQVVRGDSAAYFCASSFEGLGVAEAFFGQGTRLTVV.

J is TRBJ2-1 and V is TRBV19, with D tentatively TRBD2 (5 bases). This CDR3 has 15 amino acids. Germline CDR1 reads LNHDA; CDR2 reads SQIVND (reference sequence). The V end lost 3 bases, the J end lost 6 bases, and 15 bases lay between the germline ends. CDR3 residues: CASSMDQSLANEQFF. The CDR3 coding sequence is TGTGCCAGTAGTATGGACCAATCTCTAGCCAATGAGCAGTTCTTC.

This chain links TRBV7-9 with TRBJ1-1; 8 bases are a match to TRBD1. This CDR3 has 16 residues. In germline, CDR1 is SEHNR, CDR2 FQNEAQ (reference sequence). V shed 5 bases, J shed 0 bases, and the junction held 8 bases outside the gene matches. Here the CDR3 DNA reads TGTGCCAGCAGCCCCGACAGGGGCCCCATGAACACTGAAGCTTTCTTT. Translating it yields CASSPDRGPMNTEAFF.

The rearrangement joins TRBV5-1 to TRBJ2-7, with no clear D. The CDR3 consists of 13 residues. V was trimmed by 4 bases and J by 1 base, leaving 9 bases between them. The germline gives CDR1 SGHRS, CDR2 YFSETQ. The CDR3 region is CASSELTSYEQYF. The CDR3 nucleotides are TGCGCCAGCAGCGAACTGACTTCCTACGAGCAGTACTTC.

This CDR3 is CASSTSGGYNEQFF. In DNA form, the CDR3 reads TGTGCCAGCAGCACTAGCGGGGGATACAATGAGCAGTTCTTC. The V call is TRBV11-3, the J call TRBJ2-1, with 11 bases lining up with TRBD2. CDR3 length: 14 residues. Germline values: CDR1 SGHNT, CDR2 YENEEA. The V and J ends lost 5 bases and 4 bases, in that order; junction bases with no gene match: 1.

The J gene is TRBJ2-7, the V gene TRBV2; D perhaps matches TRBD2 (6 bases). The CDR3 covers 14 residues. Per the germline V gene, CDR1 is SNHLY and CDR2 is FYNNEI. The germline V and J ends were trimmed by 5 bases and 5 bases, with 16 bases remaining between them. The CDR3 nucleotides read TGTGCCAGCAGTCTGGCGCAGGGAGGCGACGAGCAGTACTTC. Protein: CASSLAQGGDEQYF.

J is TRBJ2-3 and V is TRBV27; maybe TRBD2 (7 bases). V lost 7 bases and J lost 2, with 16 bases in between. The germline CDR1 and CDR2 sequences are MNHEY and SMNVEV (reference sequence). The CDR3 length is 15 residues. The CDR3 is CASTRGGADTDTQYF. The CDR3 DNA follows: TGTGCCAGCACGAGGGGGGGCGCGGACACAGATACGCAGTATTTT.

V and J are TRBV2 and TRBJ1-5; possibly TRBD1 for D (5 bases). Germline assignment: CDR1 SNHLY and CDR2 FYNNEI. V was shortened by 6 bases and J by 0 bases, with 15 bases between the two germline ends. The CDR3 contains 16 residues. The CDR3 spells CASSTARAYSNQPQHF. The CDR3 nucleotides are TGTGCCAGCAGCACGGCCAGGGCATATAGCAATCAGCCCCAGCATTTT.

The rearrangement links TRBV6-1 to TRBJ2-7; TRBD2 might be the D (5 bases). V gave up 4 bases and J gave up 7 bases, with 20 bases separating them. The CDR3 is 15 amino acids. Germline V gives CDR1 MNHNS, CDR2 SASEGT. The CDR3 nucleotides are TGTGCCAGCAGTGGCCGGGATCGGTACGTTGGGGAGCAGTACTTC. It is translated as CASSGRDRYVGEQYF.

CDR3 bases: TGCAGCGTCAGCCAAATAGCGGGGGGGCCAGATACGCAGTATTTT. Translating it yields CSVSQIAGGPDTQYF. The V gene is TRBV29-1, the J gene TRBJ2-3; the match to TRBD2 covers 11 bases. The ends lost 6 bases at V and 4 bases at J; junction bases unmatched: 9. CDR1 is SQVTM and CDR2 is ANQGSEA in the germline V gene. This CDR3 has 15 residues.

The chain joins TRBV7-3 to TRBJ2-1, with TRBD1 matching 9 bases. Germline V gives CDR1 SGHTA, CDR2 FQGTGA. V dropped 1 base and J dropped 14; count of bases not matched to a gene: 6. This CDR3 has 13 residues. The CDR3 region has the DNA TGTGCCAGCAGCTTAATGGTGACAGGGGGGAAGTTCTTC. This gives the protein CASSLMVTGGKFF. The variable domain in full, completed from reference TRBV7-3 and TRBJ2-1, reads GAGVSQTPSNKVTEKGKYVELRCDPISGHTALYWYRQSLGQGPEFLIYFQGTGAADDSGLPNDRFFAVRPEGSVSTLKIQRTERGDSAVYLCASSLMVTGGKFFGPGTRLTVL.

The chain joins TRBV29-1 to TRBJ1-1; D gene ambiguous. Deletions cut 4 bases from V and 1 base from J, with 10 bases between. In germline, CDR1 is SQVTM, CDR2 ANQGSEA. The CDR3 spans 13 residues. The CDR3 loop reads CSVGRSANTEAFF. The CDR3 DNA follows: TGCAGCGTTGGGAGGAGCGCGAACACTGAAGCTTTCTTT. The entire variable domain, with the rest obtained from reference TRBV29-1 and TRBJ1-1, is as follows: SAVISQKPSRDICQRGTSLTIQCQVDSQVTMMFWYRQQPGQSLTLIATANQGSEATYESGFVIDKFPISRPNLTFSTLTVSNMSPEDSSIYLCSVGRSANTEAFFGQGTRLTVV.

CDR3 nucleotide sequence: TGTGCCAGCAGCGTAAGGGCGGGGGAAGCCTACGAGCAGTACTTC. This translates into CASSVRAGEAYEQYF. The rearrangement joins TRBV9 to TRBJ2-7, with 7 bases aligning to TRBD2. Looked up from germline, CDR1 is SGDLS and CDR2 is YYNGEE. The trim removed 1 base at V and 2 bases at J, leaving 6 bases unmatched. The CDR3 extends over 15 amino acids.

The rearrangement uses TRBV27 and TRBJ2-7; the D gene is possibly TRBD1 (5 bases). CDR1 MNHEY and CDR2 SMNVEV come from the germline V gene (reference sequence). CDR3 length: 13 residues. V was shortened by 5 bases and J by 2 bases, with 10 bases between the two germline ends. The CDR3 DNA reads TGTGCCAGCAGTCCCTCGACAGCCTACGAGCAGTACTTC. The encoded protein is CASSPSTAYEQYF.

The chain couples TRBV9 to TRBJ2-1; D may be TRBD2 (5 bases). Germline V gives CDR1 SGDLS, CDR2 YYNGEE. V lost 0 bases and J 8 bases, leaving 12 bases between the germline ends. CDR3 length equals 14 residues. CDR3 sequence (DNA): TGTGCCAGCAGCGTAGTGGCTAGCTCCGATGAGCAGTTCTTC. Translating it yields CASSVVASSDEQFF.

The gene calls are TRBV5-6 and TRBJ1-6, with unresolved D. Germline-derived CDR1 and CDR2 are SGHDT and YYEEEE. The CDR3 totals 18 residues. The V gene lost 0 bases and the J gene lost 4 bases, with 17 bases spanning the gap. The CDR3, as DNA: TGTGCCAGCAGCTTGGAATTGGGGAGGATTCAGTATAATTCACCCCTCCACTTT. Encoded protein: CASSLELGRIQYNSPLHF.

CDR3 DNA sequence: TGTGCCAGCAGCCTTAGGACAGGGAACAATGAGCAGTTCTTC. This codes for CASSLRTGNNEQFF. The gene calls are TRBV5-4 and TRBJ2-1, with 8 bases that match TRBD1. V dropped 4 bases and J dropped 5; count of bases not matched to a gene: 5. The CDR3 runs to 14 residues. CDR1 and CDR2 from the germline V gene are SGHNT and YYREEE (reference sequence).

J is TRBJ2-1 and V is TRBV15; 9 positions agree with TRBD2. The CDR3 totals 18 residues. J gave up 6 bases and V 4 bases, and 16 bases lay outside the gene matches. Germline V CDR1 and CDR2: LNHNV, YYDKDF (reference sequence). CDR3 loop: CATSILHPLAGRINEQFF. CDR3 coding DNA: TGTGCCACCAGCATCTTACACCCGCTAGCGGGGAGAATCAATGAGCAGTTCTTC.

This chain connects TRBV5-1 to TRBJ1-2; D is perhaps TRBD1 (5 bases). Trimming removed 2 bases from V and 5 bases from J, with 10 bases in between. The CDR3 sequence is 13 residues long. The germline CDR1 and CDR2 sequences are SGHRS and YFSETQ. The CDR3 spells CASSFDSRYGYTF. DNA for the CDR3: TGCGCCAGCAGCTTTGACAGTCGATATGGCTACACCTTC.

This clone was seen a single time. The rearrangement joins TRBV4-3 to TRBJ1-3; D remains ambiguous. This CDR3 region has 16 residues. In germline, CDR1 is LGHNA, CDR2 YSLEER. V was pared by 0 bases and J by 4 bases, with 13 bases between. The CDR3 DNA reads TGCGCCAGCAGCCAAGATGTTGCCTGGGCGGGAAACACCATATATTTT. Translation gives CASSQDVAWAGNTIYF.

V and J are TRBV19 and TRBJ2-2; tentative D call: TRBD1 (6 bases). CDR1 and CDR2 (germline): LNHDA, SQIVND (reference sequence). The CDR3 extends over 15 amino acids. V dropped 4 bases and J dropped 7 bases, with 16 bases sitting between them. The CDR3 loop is CASSSTQGKLGELFF. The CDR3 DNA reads TGTGCCAGTAGTAGCACGCAGGGGAAGCTCGGGGAGCTGTTTTTT.

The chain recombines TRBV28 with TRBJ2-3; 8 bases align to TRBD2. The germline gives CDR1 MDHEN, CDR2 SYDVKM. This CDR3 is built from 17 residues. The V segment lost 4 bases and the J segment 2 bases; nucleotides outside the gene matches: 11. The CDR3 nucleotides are TGTGCCAGCAGTTCACCCCCGATAGCGGGATTCACAGATACGCAGTATTTT. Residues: CASSSPPIAGFTDTQYF.

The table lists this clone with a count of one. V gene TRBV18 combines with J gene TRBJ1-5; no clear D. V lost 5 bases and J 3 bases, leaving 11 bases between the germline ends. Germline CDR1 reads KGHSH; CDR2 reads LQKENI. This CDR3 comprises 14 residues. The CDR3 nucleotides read TGTGCCAGCTCATATGACACCATCAATCAGCCCCAGCATTTT. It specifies CASSYDTINQPQHF.

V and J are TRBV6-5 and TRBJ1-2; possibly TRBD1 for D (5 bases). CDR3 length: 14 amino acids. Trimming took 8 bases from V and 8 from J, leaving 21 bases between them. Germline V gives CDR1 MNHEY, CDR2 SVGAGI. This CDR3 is CASGPRGHSVGYTF. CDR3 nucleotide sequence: TGTGCCAGCGGTCCCCGAGGACATTCCGTAGGCTACACCTTC.

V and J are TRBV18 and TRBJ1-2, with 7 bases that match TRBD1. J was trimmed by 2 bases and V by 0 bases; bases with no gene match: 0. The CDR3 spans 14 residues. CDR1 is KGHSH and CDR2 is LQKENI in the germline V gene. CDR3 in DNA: TGTGCCAGCTCACCACCGGGACAGAACTATGGCTACACCTTC. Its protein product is CASSPPGQNYGYTF.

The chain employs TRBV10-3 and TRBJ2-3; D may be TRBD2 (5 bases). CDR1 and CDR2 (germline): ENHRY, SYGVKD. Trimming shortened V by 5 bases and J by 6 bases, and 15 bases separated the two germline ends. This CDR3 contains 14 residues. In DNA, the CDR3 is TGTGCCATCAGTCGCGGGCTAGCTGGGGATACGCAGTATTTT. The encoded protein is CAISRGLAGDTQYF.

The CDR3 nucleotides are TGTGCCAGCAGCTTAAACTTGAGGAACACCATATATTTT. Amino acid sequence: CASSLNLRNTIYF. This chain links TRBV7-7 with TRBJ1-3, with D unresolved. V was cut by 2 bases and J by 7 bases, with 9 bases left in between. The length of the CDR3 is 13 residues. Germline lookup yields CDR1 SSHAT and CDR2 FNYEAQ (reference sequence).

The DNA for the CDR3 is TGTGCCAGCAGCTTGGCCCGCTCCTACGAGCAGTACTTC. Translation gives CASSLARSYEQYF. V is TRBV5-8 and J is TRBJ2-5; D is unclear. TRBJ2-7 explains the end of the DNA better; the J call may be wrong. CDR1 and CDR2 (germline): SGHTS, YDEGEE. This CDR3 contains 13 residues.